This T cell receptor (beta chain) was obtained from a study of blood T cells in healthy people across ages. Primed by a sample-barcoded 5' primer and a J-beta primer mix, a second PCR proceeded for about 7 to 12 cycles. From the 5' RACE reads, TCRdb called clonotypes with MiXCR, one entry per CDR3 protein. The sample contains fewer than 1 million distinct CDR3 sequences, under 45% of which appear only once. This clonotype was seen a few times. CDR1 LNHNV and CDR2 YYDKDF come from the germline V gene (reference sequence). CDR3 length: 13 amino acids. V lost 4 bases and J 12 bases, leaving 16 bases between the germline ends.

Source material: blood. This chain connects TRBV15 to TRBJ2-1; D unclear. The sequence was collected from a man aged 55 to 70 in good health. The CDR3 DNA reads as TGTGCCACCAGCACCCCCCTCCCATTGGGGCAGTTCTTC. Its translation is CATSTPLPLGQFF. Looking up the rest from reference TRBV15 and TRBJ2-1 gives the full variable domain: DAMVIQNPRYQVTQFGKPVTLSCSQTLNHNVMYWYQQKSSQAPKLLFHYYDKDFNNEADTPDNFQSRRPNTSFCFLDIRSPGLGDTAMYLCATSTPLPLGQFFGPGTRLTVL.